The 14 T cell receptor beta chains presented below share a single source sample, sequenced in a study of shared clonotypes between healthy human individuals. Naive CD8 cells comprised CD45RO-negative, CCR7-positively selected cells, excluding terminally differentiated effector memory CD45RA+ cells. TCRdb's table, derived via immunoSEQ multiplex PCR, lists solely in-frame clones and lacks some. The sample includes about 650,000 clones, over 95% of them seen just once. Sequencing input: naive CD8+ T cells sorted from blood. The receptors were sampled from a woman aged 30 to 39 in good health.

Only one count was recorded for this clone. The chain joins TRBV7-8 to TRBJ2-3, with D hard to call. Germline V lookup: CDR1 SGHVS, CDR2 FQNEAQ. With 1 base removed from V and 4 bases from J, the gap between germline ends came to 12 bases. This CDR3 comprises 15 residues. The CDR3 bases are TGTGCCAGCAGCTTAGGCCCTAAGGGTTCAGATACGCAGTATTTT. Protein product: CASSLGPKGSDTQYF. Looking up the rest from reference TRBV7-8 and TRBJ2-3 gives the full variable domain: GAGVSQSPRYKVAKRGQDVALRCDPISGHVSLFWYQQALGQGPEFLTYFQNEAQLDKSGLPSDRFFAERPEGSVSTLKIQRTQQEDSAVYLCASSLGPKGSDTQYFGPGTRLTVL.

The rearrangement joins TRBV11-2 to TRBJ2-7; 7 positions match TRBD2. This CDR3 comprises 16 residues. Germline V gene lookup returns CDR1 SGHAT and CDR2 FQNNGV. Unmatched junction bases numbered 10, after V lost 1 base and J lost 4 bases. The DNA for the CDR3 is TGTGCCAGCAGCTTAGGACTGGGGGGGTACACATACGAGCAGTACTTC. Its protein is CASSLGLGGYTYEQYF. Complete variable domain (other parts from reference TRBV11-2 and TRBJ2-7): EAGVAQSPRYKIIEKRQSVAFWCNPISGHATLYWYQQILGQGPKLLIQFQNNGVVDDSQLPKDRFSAERLKGVDSTLKIQPAKLEDSAVYLCASSLGLGGYTYEQYFGPGTRLTVT.

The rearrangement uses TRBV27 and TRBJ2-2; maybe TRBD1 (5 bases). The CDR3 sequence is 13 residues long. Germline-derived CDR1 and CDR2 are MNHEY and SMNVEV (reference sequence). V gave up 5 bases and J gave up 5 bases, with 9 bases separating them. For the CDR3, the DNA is TGTGCCAGCAGTCCGCGGACAACCGGGGAGCTGTTTTTT. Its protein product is CASSPRTTGELFF.

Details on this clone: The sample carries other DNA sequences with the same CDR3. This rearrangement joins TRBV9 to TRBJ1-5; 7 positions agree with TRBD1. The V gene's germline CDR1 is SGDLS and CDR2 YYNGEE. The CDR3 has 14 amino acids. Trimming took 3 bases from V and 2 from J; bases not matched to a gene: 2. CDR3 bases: TGTGCCAGCAGCGCCACAGGGGGCAATCAGCCCCAGCATTTT. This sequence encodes CASSATGGNQPQHF.

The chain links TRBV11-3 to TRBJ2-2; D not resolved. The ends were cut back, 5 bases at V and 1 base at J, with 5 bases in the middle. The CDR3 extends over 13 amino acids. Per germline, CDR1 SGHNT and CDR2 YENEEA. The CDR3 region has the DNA TGTGCCAGCAGCCAACGGAACACCGGGGAGCTGTTTTTT. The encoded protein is CASSQRNTGELFF.

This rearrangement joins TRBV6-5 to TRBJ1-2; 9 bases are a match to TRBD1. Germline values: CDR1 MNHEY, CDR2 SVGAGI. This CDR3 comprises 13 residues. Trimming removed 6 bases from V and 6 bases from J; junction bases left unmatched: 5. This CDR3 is CASRAGQGNGYTF. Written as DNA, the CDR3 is TGTGCCAGCAGGGCGGGACAGGGTAATGGCTACACCTTC.

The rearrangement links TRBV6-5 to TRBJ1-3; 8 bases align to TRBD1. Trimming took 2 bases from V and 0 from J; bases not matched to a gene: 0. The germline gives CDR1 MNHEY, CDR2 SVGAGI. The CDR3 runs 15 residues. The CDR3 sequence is CASSYGTGSGNTIYF. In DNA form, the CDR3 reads TGTGCCAGCAGTTACGGGACAGGCTCTGGAAACACCATATATTTT.

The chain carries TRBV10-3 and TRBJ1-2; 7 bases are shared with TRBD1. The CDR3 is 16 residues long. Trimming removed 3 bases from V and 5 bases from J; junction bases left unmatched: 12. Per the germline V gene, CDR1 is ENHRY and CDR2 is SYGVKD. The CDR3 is CAISEGTAGRDYGYTF. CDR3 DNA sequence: TGTGCCATCAGTGAAGGGACAGCAGGTCGGGATTATGGCTACACCTTC.

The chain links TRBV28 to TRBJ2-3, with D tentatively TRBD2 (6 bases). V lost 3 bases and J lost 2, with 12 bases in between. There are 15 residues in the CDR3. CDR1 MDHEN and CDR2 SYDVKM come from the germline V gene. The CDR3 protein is CASSFEAGPTDTQYF. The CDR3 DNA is TGTGCCAGCAGTTTTGAGGCGGGACCCACAGATACGCAGTATTTT.

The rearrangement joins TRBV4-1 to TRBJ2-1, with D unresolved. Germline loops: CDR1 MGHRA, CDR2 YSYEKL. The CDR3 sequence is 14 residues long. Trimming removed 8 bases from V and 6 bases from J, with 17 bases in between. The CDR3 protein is CASRSTRSTNEQFF. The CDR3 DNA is TGCGCCAGCCGTAGCACTCGTTCCACCAATGAGCAGTTCTTC.

CDR3 protein: CSVAGTGAGGTEAFF. CDR3 sequence (DNA): TGCAGCGTTGCCGGGACAGGTGCGGGTGGCACTGAAGCTTTCTTT. This chain joins TRBV29-1 and TRBJ1-1; the match to TRBD1 covers 8 bases. Germline CDR1 SQVTM, CDR2 ANQGSEA. Trimming took 4 bases from V and 4 from J; bases not matched to a gene: 11. CDR3 length: 15 residues.

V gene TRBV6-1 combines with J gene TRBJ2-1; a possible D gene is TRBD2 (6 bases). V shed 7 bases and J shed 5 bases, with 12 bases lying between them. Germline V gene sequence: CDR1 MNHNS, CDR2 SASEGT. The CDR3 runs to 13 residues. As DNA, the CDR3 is TGTGCCAGCATGGGGGGAGCTGACAATGAGCAGTTCTTC. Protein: CASMGGADNEQFF.

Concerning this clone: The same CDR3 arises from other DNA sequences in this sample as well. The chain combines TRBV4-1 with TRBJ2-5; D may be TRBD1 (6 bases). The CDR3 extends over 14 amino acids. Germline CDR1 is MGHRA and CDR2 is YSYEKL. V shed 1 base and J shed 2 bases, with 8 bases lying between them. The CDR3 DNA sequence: TGCGCCAGCAGCCAAGTCGGACAGCAAGAGACCCAGTACTTC. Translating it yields CASSQVGQQETQYF.

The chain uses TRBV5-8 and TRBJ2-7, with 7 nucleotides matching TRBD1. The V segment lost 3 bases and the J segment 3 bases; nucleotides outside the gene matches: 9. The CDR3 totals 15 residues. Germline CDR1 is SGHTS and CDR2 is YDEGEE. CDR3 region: CASSSDRDSHYEQYF. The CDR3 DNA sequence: TGTGCCAGCAGCTCGGACCGGGACAGCCACTACGAGCAGTACTTC. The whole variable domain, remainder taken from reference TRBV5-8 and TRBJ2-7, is EAGVTQSPTHLIKTRGQQATLRCSPISGHTSVYWYQQALGLGLQFLLWYDEGEERNRGNFPPRFSGRQFPNYSSELNVNALELEDSALYLCASSSDRDSHYEQYFGPGTRLTVT.